Included here is one T cell receptor (beta chain) sequence, with context. Its target is unknown. The data originate from a study of chemoradiotherapy in HPV16-positive cancers. About the study: Functional T-cell assays on a couple of HPV16-positive patients' cells defined candidate HPV-specific clones and common TCR motifs.

Germline V gene lookup returns CDR1 SGHTA and CDR2 FQGNSA. V lost 2 bases and J lost 9, with 11 bases in between. This CDR3 is built from 14 residues. The study's findings and limits: Non-HPV-specific T cells did not expand in tumors during treatment, whereas candidate HPV-specific clones and E7-related motifs did.

The method was immunoSEQ multiplex PCR; TCRdb's version includes in-frame clones alone and lacks a portion of them. The repertoire holds approximately 58,000 clones, with about nine tenths as singletons. Source: blood, taken from a patient who underwent chemoradiotherapy. The chain combines TRBV7-2 with TRBJ1-6, with unresolved D. This receptor was obtained from a human donor with HPV-associated anogenital cancer. This CDR3 reads CASSLSAGGSPLHF. As DNA, the CDR3 is TGTGCCAGCAGCTTATCGGCAGGAGGTTCACCCCTCCACTTT.